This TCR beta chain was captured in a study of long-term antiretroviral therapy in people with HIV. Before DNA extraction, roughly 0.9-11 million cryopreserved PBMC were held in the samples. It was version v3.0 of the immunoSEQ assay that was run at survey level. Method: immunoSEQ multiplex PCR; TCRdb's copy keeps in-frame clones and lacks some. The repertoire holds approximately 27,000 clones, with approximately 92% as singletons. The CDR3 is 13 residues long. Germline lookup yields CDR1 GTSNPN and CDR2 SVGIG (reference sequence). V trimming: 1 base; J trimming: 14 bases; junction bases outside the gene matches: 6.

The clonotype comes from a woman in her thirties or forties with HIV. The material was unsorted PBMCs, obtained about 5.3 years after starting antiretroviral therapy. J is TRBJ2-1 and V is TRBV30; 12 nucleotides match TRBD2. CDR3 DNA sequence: TGTGCCTGGAGTGGTTCTTCTAGCGGGAGGGAGTTCTTC. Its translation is CAWSGSSSGREFF.